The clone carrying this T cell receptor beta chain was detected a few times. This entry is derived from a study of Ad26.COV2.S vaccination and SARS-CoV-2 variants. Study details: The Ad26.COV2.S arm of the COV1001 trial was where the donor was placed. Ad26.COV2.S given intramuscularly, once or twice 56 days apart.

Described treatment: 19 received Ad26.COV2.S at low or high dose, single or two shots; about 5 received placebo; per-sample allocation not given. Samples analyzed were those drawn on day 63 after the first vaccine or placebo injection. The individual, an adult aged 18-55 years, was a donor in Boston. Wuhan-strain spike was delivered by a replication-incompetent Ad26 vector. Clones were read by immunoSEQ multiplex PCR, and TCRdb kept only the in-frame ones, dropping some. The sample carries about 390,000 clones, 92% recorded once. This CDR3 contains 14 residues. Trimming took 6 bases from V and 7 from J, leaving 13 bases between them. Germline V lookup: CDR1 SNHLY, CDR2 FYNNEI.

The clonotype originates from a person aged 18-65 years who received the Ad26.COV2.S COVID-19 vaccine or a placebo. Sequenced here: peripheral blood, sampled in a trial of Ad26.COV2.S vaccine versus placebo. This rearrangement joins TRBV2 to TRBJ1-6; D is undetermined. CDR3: CASSNGNGNSPLHF. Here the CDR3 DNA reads TGTGCCAGCAGCAACGGGAACGGCAATTCACCCCTCCACTTT.